These T cell receptor beta chains were read from a single sample in a study of T cell repertoires in cytomegalovirus infection. MiXCR, run by TCRdb on the reads, gives a single entry per CDR3 protein. The data show about 260,000 distinct CDR3 sequences, with roughly an eighth seen just once and around 9% held by the top ten. Material for sequencing was PBMCs. These receptors were taken from a human donor in good health (CMV status not recorded). Some clones in this sample may be carry-over from other donors' samples. Each CDR3 is given with its conserved first and last residue. Fields, in order: D gene, J gene, clone size, CDR3 length, V gene, CDR3 protein, CDR3 DNA. A D gene is named only where the DNA matches it firmly. Not all rows give a size; the values are once, few, many and, for expanded clones, a class.

-,TRBJ2-4,many,15,TRBV12-3/TRBV12-4,CASSFRFGPGDIQYF,TGTGCCAGCAGTTTTAGGTTTGGACCAGGGGACATTCAGTACTTC
-,TRBJ2-3,many,15,TRBV7-2,CASSLFGEVADTQYF,TGTGCCAGCAGCTTATTCGGGGAGGTCGCAGATACGCAGTATTTT
-,TRBJ1-5,many,16,TRBV12-3/TRBV12-4,CASSSPNRARNQPQHF,TGTGCCAGCAGTTCCCCCAACAGGGCTCGCAATCAGCCCCAGCATTTT
-,TRBJ2-7,many,15,TRBV7-9,CASSQTGNPFREQYF,TGTGCCAGCAGTCAAACAGGGAACCCCTTTCGGGAGCAGTACTTC
-,TRBJ2-7,many,17,TRBV7-2,CASSFSSGVGRTYEQYF,TGTGCCAGCAGCTTCTCCTCCGGGGTGGGGCGTACCTACGAGCAGTACTTC
-,TRBJ1-1,-,13,TRBV18,CASSLTLGTEAFF,TGTGCCAGCTCCCTGACCCTCGGAACTGAAGCTTTCTTT
-,TRBJ1-6,many,16,TRBV6-6,CASNPGRVRDNSPLHF,TGTGCCAGCAACCCCGGGCGGGTTCGAGATAATTCACCCCTCCACTTT
-,TRBJ2-7,few,12,TRBV6-2/TRBV6-3,CASTEGTYEQYF,TGTGCCAGCACCGAAGGAACCTACGAGCAGTACTTC
TRBD2,TRBJ2-7,many,13,TRBV29-1,CSVADSGTYEQYF,TGCAGCGTTGCGGATAGCGGGACCTACGAGCAGTACTTC
TRBD1,TRBJ1-1,-,14,TRBV5-1,CASSLAQGVDEAFF,TGCGCCAGCAGCTTGGCACAGGGGGTTGATGAAGCTTTCTTT
TRBD1,TRBJ2-7,-,16,TRBV15,CATSRDRGTGSNEQYF,TGTGCCACCAGCAGAGATAGGGGGACAGGGAGCAACGAGCAGTACTTC
-,TRBJ2-4,-,12,TRBV11-2,CASSWVQNIQYF,TGTGCCAGCAGCTGGGTTCAAAACATTCAGTACTTC
-,TRBJ2-5,few,13,TRBV13,CASSEIMGETQYF,TGTGCCAGCAGTGAAATCATGGGGGAGACCCAGTACTTC
-,TRBJ2-1,few,14,TRBV20-1,CSAGTGLDYNEQFF,TGCAGTGCTGGTACCGGACTGGATTACAATGAGCAGTTCTTC
-,TRBJ2-1,few,13,TRBV6-2/TRBV6-3,CASTPVGVDEQFF,TGTGCCAGCACACCGGTGGGGGTCGATGAGCAGTTCTTC
-,TRBJ1-3,few,12,TRBV11-2,CAITRGGNTIYF,TGTGCCATCACAAGAGGTGGAAACACCATATATTTT
-,TRBJ1-2,-,14,TRBV12-3/TRBV12-4,CASSFPEQGYGYTF,TGTGCCAGCAGTTTCCCCGAACAGGGTTACGGCTACACCTTC
-,TRBJ1-1,few,14,TRBV29-1,CSGQEGPEGTEAFF,TGCAGTGGCCAGGAAGGCCCCGAGGGGACTGAAGCTTTCTTT
-,TRBJ2-7,-,16,TRBV29-1,CSAGGVATGGAYEQYF,TGCAGCGCAGGCGGGGTGGCGACAGGCGGGGCCTACGAGCAGTACTTC
-,TRBJ1-6,few,14,TRBV23-1,CASSQSGSHSPLHF,TGCGCCAGCAGTCAATCTGGGAGCCATTCACCCCTCCACTTT
-,TRBJ2-3,few,16,TRBV6-2/TRBV6-3,CASSYGADGSTDTQYF,TGTGCCAGCAGTTACGGGGCGGACGGTAGCACAGATACGCAGTATTTT
-,TRBJ2-7,many,16,TRBV7-2,CASSLGAGHPAREQYF,TGTGCCAGCAGCCTAGGGGCCGGCCACCCGGCGCGGGAGCAGTACTTC
-,TRBJ2-5,once,16,TRBV4-2,CASSQEGGLARETQYF,TGTGCCAGCAGCCAAGAAGGCGGTCTAGCGAGAGAGACCCAGTACTTC
-,TRBJ1-2,few,15,TRBV6-2/TRBV6-3,CASSYNRDRYYGYTF,TGTGCCAGCAGTTACAACCGGGACCGCTATTATGGCTACACCTTC
-,TRBJ2-3,many,13,TRBV12-3/TRBV12-4,CASSPPATDTQYF,TGTGCCAGCAGCCCCCCGGCCACAGATACGCAGTATTTT
-,TRBJ1-1,few,15,TRBV15,CATSRDKASGTEAFF,TGTGCCACCAGCAGAGATAAGGCCTCGGGAACTGAAGCTTTCTTT
-,TRBJ1-4,-,13,TRBV2,CASSNREGEKLFF,TGTGCCAGCAGCAACAGGGAGGGTGAAAAACTGTTTTTT
TRBD1,TRBJ1-4,-,18,TRBV23-1,CASSQPDRGQATNEKLFF,TGCGCCAGCAGTCAACCGGACAGGGGACAAGCAACTAATGAAAAACTGTTTTTT
TRBD2,TRBJ2-2,many,16,TRBV15,CATSRDGLAGAGELFF,TGTGCCACCAGCAGAGATGGACTAGCGGGAGCCGGGGAGCTGTTTTTT
TRBD2,TRBJ2-7,many,17,TRBV7-2,CASSYNSGGELPHEQYF,TGTGCCAGCAGCTATAATAGCGGGGGTGAACTCCCCCACGAGCAGTACTTC
TRBD1,TRBJ2-7,many,15,TRBV6-6,CASSVRDRGDYEQYF,TGTGCCAGCAGTGTCCGGGACAGGGGAGACTACGAGCAGTACTTC
-,TRBJ1-1,many,15,TRBV7-2,CASSLDLFLNTEAFF,TGTGCCAGCAGCTTAGATCTCTTTTTGAACACTGAAGCTTTCTTT
TRBD2,TRBJ2-1,few,20,TRBV25-1,CASSESPIPTSGEAYNEQFF,TGTGCCAGCAGTGAATCTCCAATCCCGACTAGCGGCGAGGCCTACAATGAGCAGTTCTTC
-,TRBJ1-6,many,15,TRBV20-1,CSARVRALNNSPLHF,TGCAGTGCTAGAGTCAGGGCGCTGAATAATTCACCCCTCCACTTT
TRBD2,TRBJ2-7,few,13,TRBV20-1,CSAKTSRPYEQYF,TGCAGTGCCAAGACTAGCCGACCCTACGAGCAGTACTTC
TRBD2,TRBJ2-2,-,17,TRBV6-6,CASSYSLGLGNTGELFF,TGTGCCAGCAGTTACTCCCTGGGACTAGGAAACACCGGGGAGCTGTTTTTT
-,TRBJ2-5,-,14,TRBV6-6,CASRRQGGMETQYF,TGTGCCAGCCGTCGACAGGGAGGAATGGAGACCCAGTACTTC
TRBD1,TRBJ1-4,-,14,TRBV15,CATKVRGGDEKLFF,TGTGCCACCAAAGTCAGGGGGGGTGATGAAAAACTGTTTTTT
TRBD2,TRBJ2-1,-,13,TRBV20-1,CSALGGRDNEQFF,TGCAGTGCTTTGGGCGGGAGGGACAATGAGCAGTTCTTC
-,TRBJ1-2,-,14,TRBV6-5,CASSQFRVAYGYTF,TGTGCCAGCAGTCAGTTCCGGGTGGCCTATGGCTACACCTTC
-,TRBJ1-2,many,14,TRBV7-2,CASKKYRELHGYTF,TGTGCCAGCAAAAAATACCGGGAGCTTCATGGCTACACCTTC
TRBD2,TRBJ2-1,-,17,TRBV27,CASSSPPLAGGSNEQFF,TGTGCCAGCAGTTCCCCACCACTAGCGGGGGGCTCCAATGAGCAGTTCTTC
TRBD2,TRBJ2-1,-,16,TRBV18,CASSSLGTSESNEQFF,TGTGCCAGCTCATCACTCGGGACTAGCGAGAGCAATGAGCAGTTCTTC
-,TRBJ2-7,few,12,TRBV11-1,CASSLRHYEQYF,TGTGCCAGCAGCTTACGACATTACGAGCAGTACTTC
TRBD2,TRBJ2-2,many,16,TRBV11-2,CASSPGTSGRTGELFF,TGTGCCAGCAGCCCGGGGACTAGCGGGAGAACCGGGGAGCTGTTTTTT
TRBD2,TRBJ2-1,many,19,TRBV27,CASSSILNPGLVIRNEQFF,TGTGCCAGCAGTTCCATACTCAATCCGGGACTAGTAATAAGGAATGAGCAGTTCTTC
-,TRBJ2-1,few,18,TRBV7-3,CASSLRFSGPLNINEQFF,TGTGCCAGCAGCTTACGGTTTTCGGGACCCTTAAACATCAATGAGCAGTTCTTC
-,TRBJ1-2,few,15,TRBV7-9,CASSLGWPPGTGYTF,TGTGCCAGCAGCTTAGGGTGGCCCCCGGGCACGGGCTACACCTTC
-,TRBJ1-2,many,13,TRBV7-2,CASSQLLHYGYTF,TGTGCCAGCAGCCAACTCCTCCACTATGGCTACACCTTC
-,TRBJ1-6,many,15,TRBV20-1,CSARIGGHENSPLHF,TGCAGTGCTAGAATAGGAGGACACGAAAATTCACCCCTCCACTTT
TRBD1,TRBJ1-1,-,16,TRBV7-9,CASSLGQLAMNTEAFF,TGTGCCAGCAGCTTGGGACAGCTAGCGATGAACACTGAAGCTTTCTTT
TRBD1,TRBJ1-1,once,13,TRBV29-1,CSVQGQGQTEAFF,TGCAGCGTTCAGGGACAGGGTCAAACTGAAGCTTTCTTT
-,TRBJ2-2,-,16,TRBV7-9,CASSLRAGDGTGELFF,TGTGCCAGCAGCTTAAGAGCGGGCGACGGCACCGGGGAGCTGTTTTTT
-,TRBJ2-1,many,15,TRBV7-3,CASSPPPLLYNEQFF,TGTGCCAGCAGCCCCCCCCCTCTCCTTTACAATGAGCAGTTCTTC
TRBD2,TRBJ2-3,many,16,TRBV12-5,CASGPRGRMSTDTQYF,TGTGCTAGTGGCCCCCGCGGGAGAATGAGCACAGATACGCAGTATTTT